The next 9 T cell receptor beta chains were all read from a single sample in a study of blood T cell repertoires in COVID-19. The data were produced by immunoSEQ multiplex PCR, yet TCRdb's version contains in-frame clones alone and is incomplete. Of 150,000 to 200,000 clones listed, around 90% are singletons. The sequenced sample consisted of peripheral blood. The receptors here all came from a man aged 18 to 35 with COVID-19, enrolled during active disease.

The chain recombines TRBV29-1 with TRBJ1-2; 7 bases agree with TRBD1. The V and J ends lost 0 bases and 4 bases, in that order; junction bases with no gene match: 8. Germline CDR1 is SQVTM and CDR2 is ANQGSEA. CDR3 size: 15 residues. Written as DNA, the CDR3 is TGCAGCGTTGAAGAGTTGACAGGGCATGGCTATGGCTACACCTTC. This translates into CSVEELTGHGYGYTF.

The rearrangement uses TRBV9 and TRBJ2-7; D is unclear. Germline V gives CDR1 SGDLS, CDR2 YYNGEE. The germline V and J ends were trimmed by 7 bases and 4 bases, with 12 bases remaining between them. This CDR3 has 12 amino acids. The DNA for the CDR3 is TGTGCCAGCGGAGAGTCGGAGTACGAGCAGTACTTC. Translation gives CASGESEYEQYF.

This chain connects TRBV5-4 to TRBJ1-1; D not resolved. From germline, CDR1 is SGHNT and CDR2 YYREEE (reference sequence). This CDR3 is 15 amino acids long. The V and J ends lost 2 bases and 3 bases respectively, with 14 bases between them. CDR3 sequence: CASSFEGPRDTEAFF. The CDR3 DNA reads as TGTGCCAGCAGCTTTGAGGGTCCGAGGGACACTGAAGCTTTCTTT.

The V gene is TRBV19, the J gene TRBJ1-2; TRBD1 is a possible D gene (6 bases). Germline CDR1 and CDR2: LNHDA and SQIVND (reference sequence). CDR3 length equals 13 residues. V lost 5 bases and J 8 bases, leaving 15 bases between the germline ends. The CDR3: CASSLSLGAGYTF. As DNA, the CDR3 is TGTGCCAGTAGTCTATCACTGGGGGCCGGCTACACCTTC.

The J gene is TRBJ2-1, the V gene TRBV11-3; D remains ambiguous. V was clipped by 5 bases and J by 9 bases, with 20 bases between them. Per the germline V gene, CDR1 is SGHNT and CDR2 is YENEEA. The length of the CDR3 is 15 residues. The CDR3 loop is CASSATPGGYAEQFF. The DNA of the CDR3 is TGTGCCAGCAGCGCCACCCCGGGTGGGTACGCTGAGCAGTTCTTC.

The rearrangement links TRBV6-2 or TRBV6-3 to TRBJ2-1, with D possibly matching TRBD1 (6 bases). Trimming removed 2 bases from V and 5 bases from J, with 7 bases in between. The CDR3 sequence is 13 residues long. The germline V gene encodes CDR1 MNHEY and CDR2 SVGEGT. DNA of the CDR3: TGTGCCAGCAGTTACAACAGGGACAATGAGCAGTTCTTC. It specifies CASSYNRDNEQFF.

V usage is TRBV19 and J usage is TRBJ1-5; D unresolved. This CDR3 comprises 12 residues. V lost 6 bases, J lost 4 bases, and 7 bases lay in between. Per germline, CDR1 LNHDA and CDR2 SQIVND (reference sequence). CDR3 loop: CASSWSNQPQHF. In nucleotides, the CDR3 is TGTGCCAGTAGCTGGAGTAATCAGCCCCAGCATTTT.

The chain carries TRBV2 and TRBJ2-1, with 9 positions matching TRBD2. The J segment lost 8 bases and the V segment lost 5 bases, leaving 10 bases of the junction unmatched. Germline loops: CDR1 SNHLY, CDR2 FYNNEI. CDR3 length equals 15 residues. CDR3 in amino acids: CASSIGASGNDEQFF. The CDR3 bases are TGTGCCAGCAGTATCGGGGCTAGCGGGAACGATGAGCAGTTCTTC.

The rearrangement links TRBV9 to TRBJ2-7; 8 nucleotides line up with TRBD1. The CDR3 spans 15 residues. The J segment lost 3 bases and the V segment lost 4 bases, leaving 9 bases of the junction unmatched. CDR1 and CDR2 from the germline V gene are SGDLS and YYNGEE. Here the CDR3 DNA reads TGTGCCAGCAGCCCCCAATCCGGGACAGGCTACGAGCAGTACTTC. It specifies CASSPQSGTGYEQYF.